The rows below give T cell receptor beta chains drawn from one sample of a study of shared clonotypes between healthy human individuals. The table came from immunoSEQ multiplex PCR; TCRdb's copy has only in-frame clones and leaves some out. The sample lists some 2 million clones; about 95% were seen once. The sample comprised naive CD8+ T cells sorted from blood. The source of these receptors is a man younger than 35 in good health. Both conserved end residues are part of each CDR3. D genes are given only for firm matches. Rows may omit the clone size; those that give it use once, few, many or a size class.

>12|-|-|TRBJ2-1|TRBV29-1
CSVDSSYNEQFF
TGCAGCGTTGACAGCTCCTACAATGAGCAGTTCTTC
>14|-|-|TRBJ2-3|TRBV2
CASSEDYSTDTQYF
TGTGCCAGCAGTGAGGACTATAGCACAGATACGCAGTATTTT
>16|-|TRBD1|TRBJ2-7|TRBV2
CASSVTVQGASYEQYF
TGTGCCAGCAGTGTTACGGTCCAGGGGGCCTCCTACGAGCAGTACTTC
>14|-|-|TRBJ2-1|TRBV27
CASSSSAVVGEQFF
TGTGCCAGCAGTTCCTCGGCGGTGGTAGGTGAGCAGTTCTTC
>15|-|TRBD2|TRBJ2-1|TRBV6-5
CASSQLAGGTNEQFF
TGTGCCAGCAGCCAACTAGCGGGAGGCACCAATGAGCAGTTCTTC
>13|-|-|TRBJ2-7|TRBV7-9
CASSLNYSYEQYF
TGTGCCAGCAGCTTGAACTACTCCTACGAGCAGTACTTC
>18|-|TRBD2|TRBJ2-1|TRBV13
CASSPTGLAEPNYNEQFF
TGTGCCAGCAGCCCAACGGGACTAGCGGAACCGAATTACAATGAGCAGTTCTTC
>15|-|-|TRBJ2-7|TRBV4-3
CASSQDRSRSYEQYF
TGCGCCAGCAGCCAAGATCGGAGTAGATCCTACGAGCAGTACTTC
>17|-|TRBD2|TRBJ2-1|TRBV4-1
CASSPGDSGTSYNEQFF
TGCGCCAGCAGCCCAGGAGATAGCGGGACCTCCTACAATGAGCAGTTCTTC
>14|-|TRBD1|TRBJ1-1|TRBV4-1
CASSQWDRGTEAFF
TGCGCCAGCAGCCAATGGGACAGGGGTACTGAAGCTTTCTTT
>13|-|-|TRBJ2-7|TRBV6-6
CASSPDGFYEQYF
TGTGCCAGCAGTCCGGACGGATTCTACGAGCAGTACTTC
>11|-|-|TRBJ2-7|TRBV11-2
CASSYDSEQYF
TGTGCCAGCAGCTACGACAGCGAGCAGTACTTC
>13|-|-|TRBJ2-7|TRBV5-5
CASSNDRSYEQYF
TGTGCCAGCAGTAATGACAGGTCCTACGAGCAGTACTTC
>15|-|-|TRBJ1-6|TRBV28
CASSSTGLPSSPLHF
TGTGCCAGCAGCTCTACAGGGCTCCCATCCTCACCCCTCCACTTT
>13|-|-|TRBJ2-2|TRBV28
CASSSPSAGELFF
TGTGCCAGCAGTTCCCCGTCGGCCGGGGAGCTGTTTTTT
>11|-|-|TRBJ1-4|TRBV14
CASSQSGKNLF
TGTGCCAGCAGCCAGTCCGGGAAAAATCTTTTT
>16|-|-|TRBJ2-7|TRBV4-3
CASSQEWDLSSYEQYF
TGCGCCAGCAGCCAAGAGTGGGACTTAAGCTCCTACGAGCAGTACTTC
>13|-|-|TRBJ2-3|TRBV7-2
CAGGEGITDTQYF
TGTGCCGGGGGAGAGGGGATAACAGATACGCAGTATTTT
>12|-|-|TRBJ1-5|TRBV10-2
CASSQGVGPQHF
TGCGCCAGCAGTCAGGGAGTTGGGCCCCAGCATTTT
>15|-|-|TRBJ1-2|TRBV13
CASSLSGRDGYGYTF
TGTGCCAGCAGCTTATCAGGGAGGGACGGCTATGGCTACACCTTC
>14|-|TRBD1|TRBJ2-3|TRBV5-1
CASSSGQGTDTQYF
TGCGCCAGCAGCTCGGGACAGGGAACAGATACGCAGTATTTT
>14|-|-|TRBJ1-4|TRBV11-2
CVSSFSGPNEKLFF
TGTGTCAGCAGCTTTTCTGGGCCTAATGAAAAACTGTTTTTT
>14|-|TRBD2|TRBJ2-3|TRBV10-1
CASSESGRADTQYF
TGCGCCAGCAGTGAGAGCGGGAGGGCAGATACGCAGTATTTT
>17|-|TRBD2|TRBJ2-4|TRBV7-9
CASSHGTSGGAENIQYF
TGTGCCAGCAGCCACGGGACTAGCGGGGGGGCCGAAAACATTCAGTACTTC
>14|-|TRBD2|TRBJ2-7|TRBV11-2
CASSLGGAGYEQYF
TGTGCCAGCAGCCTCGGGGGGGCGGGCTACGAGCAGTACTTC
>14|-|-|TRBJ1-2|TRBV6-6
CASSYSNEGYGYTF
TGTGCCAGCAGTTACTCGAACGAGGGGTATGGCTACACCTTC
>13|once|-|TRBJ2-3|TRBV13
CASSLGRTDTQYF
TGTGCCAGCAGCCTTGGACGCACAGATACGCAGTATTTT
>14|-|-|TRBJ1-2|TRBV13
CASKTKGQGYGYTF
TGTGCCAGCAAAACCAAGGGGCAGGGCTATGGCTACACCTTC
>15|-|-|TRBJ2-5|TRBV4-3
CASSQDNEGSETQYF
TGCGCCAGCAGCCAAGATAACGAGGGGTCGGAGACCCAGTACTTC
>14|once|TRBD2|TRBJ2-3|TRBV7-2
CASSLVLAGDTQYF
TGTGCCAGCAGCTTAGTACTAGCGGGAGATACGCAGTATTTT
>15|-|-|TRBJ2-4|TRBV4-3
CASSQDPGFENIQYF
TGCGCCAGCAGCCAAGACCCAGGGTTCGAAAACATTCAGTACTTC
>14|once|-|TRBJ2-2|TRBV2
CASRGPMNTGELFF
TGTGCTAGCAGGGGCCCGATGAACACCGGGGAGCTGTTTTTT
>14|-|-|TRBJ2-2|TRBV30
CAWSIGANTGELFF
TGTGCCTGGAGTATCGGCGCGAACACCGGGGAGCTGTTTTTT
>15|-|-|TRBJ1-5|TRBV28
CASSPTTGINQPQHF
TGTGCCAGCAGTCCAACCACAGGGATCAATCAGCCCCAGCATTTT
>14|-|-|TRBJ1-1|TRBV5-1
CASSLYRVFGEAFF
TGCGCCAGCAGCCTTTACAGGGTTTTTGGTGAAGCTTTCTTT
>15|once|-|TRBJ1-2|TRBV4-1
CASSHVGPPNYGYTF
TGCGCCAGCAGCCACGTCGGACCGCCTAACTATGGCTACACCTTC
>11|-|TRBD1|TRBJ1-1|TRBV29-1
CSVHRGTEAFF
TGCAGCGTCCACAGGGGGACTGAAGCTTTCTTT
>14|-|-|TRBJ2-5|TRBV29-1
CSVSAGALGETQYF
TGCAGCGTCTCGGCAGGGGCATTGGGAGAGACCCAGTACTTC
>12|-|-|TRBJ2-5|TRBV19
CASRADQETQYF
TGTGCCAGCCGCGCAGACCAAGAGACCCAGTACTTC
>17|-|TRBD2|TRBJ2-2|TRBV13
CASISGSGEPNTGELFF
TGTGCCAGCATCAGTGGTAGCGGGGAACCGAACACCGGGGAGCTGTTTTTT
>13|-|-|TRBJ2-7|TRBV6-1
CASSLRTVYEQYF
TGTGCCAGCAGTCTTAGGACAGTGTACGAGCAGTACTTC
>15|-|-|TRBJ2-2|TRBV6-1
CASSAGVSNTGELFF
TGTGCCAGCAGTGCCGGGGTATCGAACACCGGGGAGCTGTTTTTT
>15|-|TRBD1|TRBJ2-7|TRBV27
CASSAPGQGFYEQYF
TGTGCCAGCAGTGCCCCGGGACAGGGGTTCTACGAGCAGTACTTC
>14|-|-|TRBJ2-2|TRBV10-2
CASSVGVDTGELFF
TGCGCCAGCAGTGTAGGGGTGGACACCGGGGAGCTGTTTTTT
>13|-|-|TRBJ2-1|TRBV11-1
CASSDWDGNEQFF
TGTGCCAGCAGCGACTGGGACGGCAATGAGCAGTTCTTC